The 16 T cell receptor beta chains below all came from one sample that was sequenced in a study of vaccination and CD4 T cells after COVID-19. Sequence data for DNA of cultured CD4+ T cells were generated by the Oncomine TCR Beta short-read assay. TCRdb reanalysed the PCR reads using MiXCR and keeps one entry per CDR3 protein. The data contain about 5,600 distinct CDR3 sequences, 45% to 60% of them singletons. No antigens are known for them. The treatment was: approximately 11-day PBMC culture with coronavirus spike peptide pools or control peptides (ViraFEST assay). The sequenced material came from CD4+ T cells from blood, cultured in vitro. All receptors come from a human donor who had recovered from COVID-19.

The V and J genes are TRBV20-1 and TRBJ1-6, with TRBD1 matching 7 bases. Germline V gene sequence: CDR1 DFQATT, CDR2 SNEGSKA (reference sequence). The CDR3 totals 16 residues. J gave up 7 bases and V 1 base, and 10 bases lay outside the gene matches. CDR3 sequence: CSARARRAGGNSPLHF. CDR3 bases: TGCAGTGCTAGAGCTCGTAGAGCAGGGGGGAATTCACCCCTCCACTTT.

CDR3 in DNA: TGTGCCAGCAGTTTAAGGGAAGGGAACACTGAAGCTTTCTTT. The encoded protein is CASSLREGNTEAFF. V is TRBV12-3 or TRBV12-4 and J is TRBJ1-1, with D unresolved. The CDR3 extends over 14 amino acids. The V gene lost 2 bases and the J gene lost 1 base, with 8 bases spanning the gap.

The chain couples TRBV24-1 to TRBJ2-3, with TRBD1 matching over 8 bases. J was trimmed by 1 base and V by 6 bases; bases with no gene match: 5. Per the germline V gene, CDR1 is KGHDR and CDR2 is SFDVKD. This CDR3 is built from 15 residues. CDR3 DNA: TGTGCCACCAGTCCAGGACAGGGCCGCACAGATACGCAGTATTTT. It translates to CATSPGQGRTDTQYF.

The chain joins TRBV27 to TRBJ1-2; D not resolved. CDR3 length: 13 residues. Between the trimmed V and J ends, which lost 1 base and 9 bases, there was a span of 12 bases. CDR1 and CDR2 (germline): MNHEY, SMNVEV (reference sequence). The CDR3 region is CASSLLDGGSYTF. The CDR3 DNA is TGTGCCAGCAGTTTATTGGACGGAGGCAGCTACACCTTC.

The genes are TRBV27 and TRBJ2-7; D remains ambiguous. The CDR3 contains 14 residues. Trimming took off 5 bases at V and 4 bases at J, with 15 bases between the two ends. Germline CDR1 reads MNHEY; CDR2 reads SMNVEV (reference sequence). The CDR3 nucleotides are TGTGCCAGCAGTCCGACCACGAAAGCATACGAGCAGTACTTC. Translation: CASSPTTKAYEQYF.

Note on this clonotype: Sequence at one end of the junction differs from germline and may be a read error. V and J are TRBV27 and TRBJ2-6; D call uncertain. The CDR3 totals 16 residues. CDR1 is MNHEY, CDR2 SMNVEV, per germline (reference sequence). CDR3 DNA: TGTGCCAGCAGTCTATCTCGGGTGGCTGGGGCCAACGTCCTGACTTTC. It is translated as CASSLSRVAGANVLTF.

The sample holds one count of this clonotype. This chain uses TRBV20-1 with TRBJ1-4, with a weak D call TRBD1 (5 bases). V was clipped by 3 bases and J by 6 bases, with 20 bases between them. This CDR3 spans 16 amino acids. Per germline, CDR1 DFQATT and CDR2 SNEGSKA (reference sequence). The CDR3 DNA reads TGCAGTGCTAGGGGTCAAGACGGGGCGGCGGATGAAAAACTGTTTTTT. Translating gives CSARGQDGAADEKLFF.

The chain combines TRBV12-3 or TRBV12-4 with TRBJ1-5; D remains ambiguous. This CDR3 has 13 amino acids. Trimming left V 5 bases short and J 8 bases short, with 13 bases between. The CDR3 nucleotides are TGTGCCAGCAGTCGGAAGCCCGAAGAGCCCCAGCATTTT. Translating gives CASSRKPEEPQHF.

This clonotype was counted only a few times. The CDR3, as DNA: TGTGCCAGCAGCTTCGGGGCGATCTCCTACGAGCAGTACTTC. As protein: CASSFGAISYEQYF. The rearrangement uses TRBV7-9 and TRBJ2-7, with D possibly called TRBD1 or TRBD2 (5 bases each). From germline, CDR1 is SEHNR and CDR2 FQNEAQ (reference sequence). V was clipped by 3 bases and J by 0 bases, with 9 bases between them. This CDR3 comprises 14 residues.

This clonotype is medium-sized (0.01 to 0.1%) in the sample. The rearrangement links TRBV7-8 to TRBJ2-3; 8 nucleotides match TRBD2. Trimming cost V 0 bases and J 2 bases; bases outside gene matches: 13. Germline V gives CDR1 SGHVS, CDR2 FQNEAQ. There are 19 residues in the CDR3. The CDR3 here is CASSLARFGTRKFTDTQYF. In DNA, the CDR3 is TGTGCCAGCAGCTTAGCCCGCTTCGGGACTAGAAAATTCACAGATACGCAGTATTTT.

This chain's CDR3 is CASSSGQANYGYTF. The CDR3 bases are TGCGCCAGCAGCTCCGGACAAGCTAACTATGGCTACACCTTC. The chain couples TRBV5-1 to TRBJ1-2, with D possibly matching TRBD1 (5 bases). Germline assignment: CDR1 SGHRS and CDR2 YFSETQ. The CDR3 runs 14 residues. V was shortened by 3 bases and J by 0 bases, with 9 bases between the two germline ends.

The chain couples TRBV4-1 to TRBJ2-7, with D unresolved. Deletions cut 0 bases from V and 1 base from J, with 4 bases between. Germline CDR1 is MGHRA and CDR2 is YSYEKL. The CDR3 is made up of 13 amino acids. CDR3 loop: CASSQDMSYEQYF. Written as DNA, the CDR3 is TGCGCCAGCAGCCAAGATATGTCCTACGAGCAGTACTTC.

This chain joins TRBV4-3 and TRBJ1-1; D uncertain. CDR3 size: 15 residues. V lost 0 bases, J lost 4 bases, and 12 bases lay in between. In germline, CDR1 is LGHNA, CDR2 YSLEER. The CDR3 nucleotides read TGCGCCAGCAGCCAAGATCTCTACGTGGGCACTGAAGCTTTCTTT. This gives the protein CASSQDLYVGTEAFF.

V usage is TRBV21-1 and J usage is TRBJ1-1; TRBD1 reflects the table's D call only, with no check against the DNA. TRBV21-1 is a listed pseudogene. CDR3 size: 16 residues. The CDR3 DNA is TGTGCCAGCAGAAAAGGGGCAGGGGGGGCCGACACTGAAGCTTTCTTT. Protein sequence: CASRKGAGGADTEAFF.

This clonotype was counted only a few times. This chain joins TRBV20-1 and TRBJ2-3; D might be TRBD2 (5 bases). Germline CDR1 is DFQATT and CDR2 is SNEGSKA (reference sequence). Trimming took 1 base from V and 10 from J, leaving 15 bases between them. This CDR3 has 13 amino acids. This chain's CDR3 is CSARVRAGGSQYF. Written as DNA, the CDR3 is TGCAGTGCTAGAGTAAGGGCCGGCGGGTCGCAGTATTTT.

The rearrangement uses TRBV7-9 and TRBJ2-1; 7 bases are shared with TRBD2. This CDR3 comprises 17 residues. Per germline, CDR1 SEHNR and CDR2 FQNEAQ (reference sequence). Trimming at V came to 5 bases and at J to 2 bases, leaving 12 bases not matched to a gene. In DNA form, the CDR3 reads TGTGCCAGCAGCAGGCCCCCGGGACTAAAACCCTACAATGAGCAGTTCTTC. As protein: CASSRPPGLKPYNEQFF.